This T cell receptor (beta chain) was sequenced during a study of blood T cell repertoires in COVID-19. The overall study: Spain, Italy and the United States supplied samples that represented acute and convalescent COVID-19. Sources were T cells, B-cell-depleted T cells, or PBMCs; the material itself was cDNA or gDNA.

Under the authors' procedure: Researchers report that nucleated cell counts were estimated from reference gene primer amplification. Produced via immunoSEQ multiplex PCR; TCRdb's table is partial and in-frame only. V, J and clone size reflect that table, while D and trimming were determined from the DNA. Counted here are about 170,000 clones, over 75% occurring once; the ten biggest clones make up about 1.2%. V lost 2 bases to trimming and J lost 4 bases; unmatched junction nucleotides: 5. Per germline, CDR1 WSHSY and CDR2 SAAADI. This CDR3 comprises 15 residues. The receptor was derived from a man aged 55 to 70 who had recovered from COVID-19. The sample taken for sequencing was peripheral blood. This rearrangement joins TRBV10-2 to TRBJ1-5, with TRBD1 matching 7 bases. CDR3 protein: CASSETGTDNQPQHF. The DNA for the CDR3 is TGCGCCAGCAGTGAGACTGGGACAGATAATCAGCCCCAGCATTTT.